What follows is one T cell receptor beta chain and its context. The data stem from a study of OX40 agonist ivuxolimab in advanced cancers. V shed 0 bases and J 1 base; nucleotides not matched to a gene: 5. This CDR3 region has 17 residues. Germline assignment: CDR1 SGHRS and CDR2 YFSETQ. Some clones are missing from TCRdb's copy, which holds only in-frame ones; the method was immunoSEQ multiplex PCR. The data contain under 85,000 clones, 88% of them seen just once; the ten biggest clones take up under 0.7%. The rearrangement uses TRBV5-1 and TRBJ2-1; 9 nucleotides agree with TRBD1. Sequences were derived from CD4+ or CD8+ T cells sorted from blood, sampled in a trial of the OX40 agonist ivuxolimab. The receptor was isolated from an adult with an advanced solid tumor such as melanoma, head and neck, liver or kidney cancer. The CDR3 protein is CASSLAPTGGSYNEQFF. Written as DNA, the CDR3 is TGCGCCAGCAGCTTGGCCCCGACAGGGGGATCCTACAATGAGCAGTTCTTC.